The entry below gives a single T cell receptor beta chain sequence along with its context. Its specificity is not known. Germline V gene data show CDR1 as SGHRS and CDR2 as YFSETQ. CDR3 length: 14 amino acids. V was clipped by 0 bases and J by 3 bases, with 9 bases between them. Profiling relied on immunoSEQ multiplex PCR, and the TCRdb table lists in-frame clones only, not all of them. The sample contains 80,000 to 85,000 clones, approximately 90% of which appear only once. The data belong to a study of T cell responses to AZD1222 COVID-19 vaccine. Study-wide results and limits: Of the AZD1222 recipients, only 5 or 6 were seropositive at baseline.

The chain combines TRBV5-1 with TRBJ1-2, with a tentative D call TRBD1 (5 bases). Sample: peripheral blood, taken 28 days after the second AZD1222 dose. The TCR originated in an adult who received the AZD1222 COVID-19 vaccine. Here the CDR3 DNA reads TGCGCCAGCAGCTTGGAATGGGGGGACTATGGCTACACCTTC. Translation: CASSLEWGDYGYTF.